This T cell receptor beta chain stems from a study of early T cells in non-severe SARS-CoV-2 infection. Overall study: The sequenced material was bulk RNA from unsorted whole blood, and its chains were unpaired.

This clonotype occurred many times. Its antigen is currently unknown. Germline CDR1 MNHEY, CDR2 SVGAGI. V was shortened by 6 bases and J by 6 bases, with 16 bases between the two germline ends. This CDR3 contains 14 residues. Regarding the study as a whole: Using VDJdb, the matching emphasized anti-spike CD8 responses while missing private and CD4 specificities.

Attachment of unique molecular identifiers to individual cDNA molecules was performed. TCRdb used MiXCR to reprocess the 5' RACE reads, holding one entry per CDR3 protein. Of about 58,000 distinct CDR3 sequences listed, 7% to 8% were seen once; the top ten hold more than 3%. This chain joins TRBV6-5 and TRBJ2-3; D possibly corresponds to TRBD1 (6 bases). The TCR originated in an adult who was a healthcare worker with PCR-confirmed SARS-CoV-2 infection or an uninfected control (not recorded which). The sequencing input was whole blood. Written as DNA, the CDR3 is TGTGCCAGCAGCCTTCAGGGGAATGATGATACGCAGTATTTT. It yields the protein CASSLQGNDDTQYF.